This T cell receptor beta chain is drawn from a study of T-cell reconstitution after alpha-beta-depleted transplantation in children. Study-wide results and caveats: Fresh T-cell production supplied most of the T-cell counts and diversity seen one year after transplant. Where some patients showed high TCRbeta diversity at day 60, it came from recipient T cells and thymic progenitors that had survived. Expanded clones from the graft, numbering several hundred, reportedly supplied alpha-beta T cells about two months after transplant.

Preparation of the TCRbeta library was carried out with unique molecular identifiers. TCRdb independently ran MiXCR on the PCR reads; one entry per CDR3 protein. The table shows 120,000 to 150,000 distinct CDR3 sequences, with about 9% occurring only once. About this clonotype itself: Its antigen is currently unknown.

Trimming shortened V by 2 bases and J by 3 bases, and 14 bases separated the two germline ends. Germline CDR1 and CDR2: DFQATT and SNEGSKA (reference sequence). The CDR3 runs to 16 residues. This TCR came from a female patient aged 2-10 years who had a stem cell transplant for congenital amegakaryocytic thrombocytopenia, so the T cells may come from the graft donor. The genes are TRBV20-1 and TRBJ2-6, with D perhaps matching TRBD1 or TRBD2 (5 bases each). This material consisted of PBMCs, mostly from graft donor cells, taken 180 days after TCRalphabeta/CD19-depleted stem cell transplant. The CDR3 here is CSARNPPGSGANVLTF. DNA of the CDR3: TGCAGTGCTAGAAACCCCCCAGGGAGTGGGGCCAACGTCCTGACTTTC.